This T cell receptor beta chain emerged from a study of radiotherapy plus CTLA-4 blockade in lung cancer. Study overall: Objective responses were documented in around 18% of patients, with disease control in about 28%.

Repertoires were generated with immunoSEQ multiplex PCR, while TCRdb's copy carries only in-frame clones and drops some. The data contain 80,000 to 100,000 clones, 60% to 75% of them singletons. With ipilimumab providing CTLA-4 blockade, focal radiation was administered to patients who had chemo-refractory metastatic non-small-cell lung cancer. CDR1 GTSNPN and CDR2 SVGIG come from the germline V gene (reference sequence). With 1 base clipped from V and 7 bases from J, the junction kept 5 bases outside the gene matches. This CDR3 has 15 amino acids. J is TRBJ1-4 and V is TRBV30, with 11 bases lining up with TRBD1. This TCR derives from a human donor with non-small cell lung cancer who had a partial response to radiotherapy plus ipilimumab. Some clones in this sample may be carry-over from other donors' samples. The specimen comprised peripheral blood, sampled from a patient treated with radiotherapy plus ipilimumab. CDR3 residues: CAWSARDRGIEKLFF. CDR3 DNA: TGTGCCTGGAGTGCGAGGGACAGGGGGATTGAAAAACTGTTTTTT.